These T cell receptor beta chains were read from a single sample in a study of cytomegalovirus exposure and HLA in healthy donors. TCRdb's table, derived via immunoSEQ multiplex PCR, lists solely in-frame clones and lacks some. Of tens of thousands of clones listed, about 82% are singletons. The specimen was PBMCs. These receptors were taken from a man in his thirties or forties in good health and CMV-seronegative. Each CDR3 is given with its conserved first and last residue. D genes are given only for firm matches. Only part of the rows carry a size: once, few, many, or a class if the clone is expanded.

13 | TRBJ1-2 | - | - | TRBV2 | CASTETRGYGYTF | TGTGCCAGCACCGAAACGCGAGGGTATGGCTACACCTTC
16 | TRBJ1-4 | - | - | TRBV4-1 | CASSQATGTTNEKLFF | TGCGCCAGCAGCCAAGCCACGGGAACAACTAATGAAAAACTGTTTTTT
19 | TRBJ2-1 | TRBD2 | - | TRBV11-3 | CASSPRTSGTPSPYNEQFF | TGTGCCAGCAGCCCACGGACTAGCGGTACCCCCTCGCCCTACAATGAGCAGTTCTTC
16 | TRBJ2-1 | TRBD2 | - | TRBV19 | CASSIGRLAGAHEQFF | TGTGCCAGTAGTATAGGACGGCTAGCGGGAGCCCATGAGCAGTTCTTC
14 | TRBJ1-2 | - | - | TRBV6-1 | CAILPHEFNYGYTF | TGTGCCATCCTACCTCACGAGTTTAACTATGGCTACACCTTC
17 | TRBJ2-2 | TRBD2 | - | TRBV4-3 | CASSQDLGTRGARELFF | TGCGCCAGCAGCCAAGATCTTGGGACTAGGGGGGCCCGGGAGCTGTTTTTT
15 | TRBJ2-7 | - | - | TRBV28 | CASSTRRGVLYEQYF | TGTGCCAGCAGTACACGCCGGGGAGTGCTCTACGAGCAGTACTTC
18 | TRBJ2-4 | TRBD1 | - | TRBV7-9 | CASSPPGQGLLAKNIQYF | TGTGCCAGCAGCCCGCCGGGACAGGGTCTACTAGCCAAAAACATTCAGTACTTC
14 | TRBJ2-7 | TRBD1 | - | TRBV7-9 | CASSVETGVHEQYF | TGTGCCAGCAGCGTAGAAACAGGGGTCCACGAGCAGTACTTC
15 | TRBJ1-2 | - | - | TRBV6-5 | CASSPYRDGRLSYTF | TGTGCCAGCAGTCCATACAGGGACGGCCGGTTGAGCTACACCTTC
15 | TRBJ2-2 | - | - | TRBV7-3 | CASGVGHLNTGELFF | TGTGCCAGCGGCGTGGGACACCTGAACACCGGGGAGCTGTTTTTT
15 | TRBJ1-1 | - | - | TRBV7-3 | CASSLSGFMNTEAFF | TGTGCCAGCAGCTTAAGCGGCTTCATGAACACTGAAGCTTTCTTT
14 | TRBJ1-3 | TRBD1 | - | TRBV7-9 | CASSLRGPGNTIYF | TGTGCCAGCAGCTTAAGGGGGCCTGGAAACACCATATATTTT
16 | TRBJ2-7 | TRBD1 | few | TRBV4-3 | CASSHSATGESYEQYF | TGCGCCAGCAGCCACTCAGCTACAGGGGAATCCTACGAGCAGTACTTC
14 | TRBJ1-1 | - | few | TRBV19 | CASSRARRDTEAFF | TGTGCCAGTAGTAGGGCTCGGAGGGACACTGAAGCTTTCTTT
13 | TRBJ1-1 | - | - | TRBV29-1 | CSVEGRVGTEAFF | TGCAGCGTAGAGGGGAGGGTTGGAACTGAAGCTTTCTTT
12 | TRBJ2-1 | - | - | TRBV7-2 | CASSLATGEQFF | TGTGCCAGCAGCTTAGCAACGGGTGAGCAGTTCTTC
10 | TRBJ1-5 | - | - | TRBV5-1 | CASPGQPQHF | TGCGCCAGTCCCGGTCAGCCCCAGCATTTT
13 | TRBJ1-1 | TRBD1 | - | TRBV12-5 | CASGFTGGSEAFF | TGTGCTAGTGGTTTTACAGGGGGCTCTGAAGCTTTCTTT
13 | TRBJ2-5 | TRBD2 | - | TRBV9 | CASSGGGGETQYF | TGTGCCAGCAGCGGCGGGGGAGGAGAGACCCAGTACTTC
15 | TRBJ2-7 | TRBD1 | - | TRBV6-1 | CASSDGTAGDYEQYF | TGTGCCAGCAGCGACGGGACAGCTGGGGACTACGAGCAGTACTTC
13 | TRBJ2-4 | - | - | TRBV7-9 | CASSQEQGGVGYF | TGTGCCAGCAGCCAAGAACAGGGGGGGGTCGGGTACTTC
13 | TRBJ2-1 | - | once | TRBV7-2 | CALAGSSYNEQFF | TGTGCCCTGGCGGGCAGTTCCTACAATGAGCAGTTCTTC
13 | TRBJ1-2 | - | - | TRBV28 | CASSWGDHYGYTF | TGTGCCAGCAGCTGGGGGGATCACTATGGCTACACCTTC
15 | TRBJ1-4 | TRBD1 | - | TRBV7-9 | CASSSRQGINEKLFF | TGTGCCAGCAGCTCCCGACAGGGAATCAATGAAAAACTGTTTTTT
15 | TRBJ2-7 | TRBD1 | few | TRBV7-9 | CASSLGTAVPYEQYF | TGTGCCAGCAGCTTGGGGACAGCCGTACCCTACGAGCAGTACTTC
14 | TRBJ1-1 | TRBD1 | - | TRBV27 | CASRWDRENTEAFF | TGTGCCAGCAGATGGGACAGAGAGAACACTGAAGCTTTCTTT
14 | TRBJ1-2 | TRBD1 | - | TRBV5-4 | CASSFGTGDYGYTF | TGTGCCAGCAGCTTCGGGACAGGGGACTATGGCTACACCTTC
15 | TRBJ2-5 | TRBD1 | - | TRBV13 | CASSFPRQGEETQYF | TGTGCCAGCAGCTTCCCTCGACAGGGGGAAGAGACCCAGTACTTC
12 | TRBJ2-1 | - | - | TRBV28 | CASRESLKQQFF | TGTGCCAGCAGGGAGTCATTAAAACAGCAGTTCTTC
17 | TRBJ2-1 | TRBD2 | - | TRBV7-9 | CASSFIRGDRSYNEQFF | TGTGCCAGCAGCTTCATTCGGGGGGATAGAAGCTACAATGAGCAGTTCTTC
19 | TRBJ2-1 | TRBD2 | - | TRBV30 | CAWRGASGSARFSYNEQFF | TGTGCCTGGAGGGGGGCTAGCGGGAGTGCCCGATTCTCCTACAATGAGCAGTTCTTC
15 | TRBJ2-1 | TRBD1 | few | TRBV5-4 | CASSPRGQGMGEQFF | TGTGCCAGCAGCCCGAGAGGACAGGGAATGGGTGAGCAGTTCTTC
13 | TRBJ1-2 | TRBD1 | - | TRBV7-9 | CASSLMDRVGYTF | TGTGCCAGCAGCTTAATGGACAGGGTTGGCTACACCTTC
14 | TRBJ2-7 | TRBD2 | - | TRBV5-1 | CASSLALAGAEQYF | TGCGCCAGCAGCTTGGCACTAGCGGGAGCCGAGCAGTACTTC
15 | TRBJ1-2 | TRBD1 | - | TRBV27 | CASREGARTNYGYTF | TGTGCCAGCAGGGAGGGGGCTAGGACTAACTATGGCTACACCTTC
14 | TRBJ2-7 | TRBD1 | - | TRBV7-9 | CASSYTGGSYEQYF | TGTGCCAGCAGCTACACAGGGGGATCGTACGAGCAGTACTTC
16 | TRBJ2-1 | TRBD1 | - | TRBV19 | CASTAFGTGRGNEQFF | TGTGCCAGTACCGCCTTCGGGACAGGCCGTGGGAATGAGCAGTTCTTC
14 | TRBJ2-2 | TRBD2 | - | TRBV5-1 | CASSLAAGEMELFF | TGCGCCAGCAGCTTGGCGGCGGGAGAGATGGAGCTGTTTTTT
13 | TRBJ2-1 | TRBD1 | - | TRBV7-9 | CASSPQGTGFWFF | TGTGCCAGCAGCCCTCAAGGGACAGGGTTTTGGTTCTTC
15 | TRBJ1-5 | - | - | TRBV11-2 | CASSSGSGSNQPQHF | TGTGCCAGCAGTTCAGGTTCCGGAAGCAATCAGCCCCAGCATTTT
16 | TRBJ1-4 | - | - | TRBV15 | CATSSQRTTTNEKLFF | TGTGCCACCAGCAGCCAGAGGACAACCACTAATGAAAAACTGTTTTTT
15 | TRBJ1-1 | TRBD1 | - | TRBV6-6 | CASSYGRDRNTEAFF | TGTGCCAGCAGCTACGGCCGGGACAGGAACACTGAAGCTTTCTTT
17 | TRBJ2-7 | TRBD2 | - | TRBV7-2 | CASSPGGGGGHIYEQYF | TGTGCCAGCAGCCCCGGGGGGGGCGGCGGTCATATTTACGAGCAGTACTTC
17 | TRBJ2-7 | TRBD2 | - | TRBV7-8 | CASSLRTSGTPPYEQYF | TGTGCCAGCAGCCTGCGGACTAGCGGGACCCCACCCTACGAGCAGTACTTC
17 | TRBJ2-3 | TRBD2 | few | TRBV7-9 | CASSLPPSGPSTDTQYF | TGTGCCAGCAGCTTACCCCCTAGCGGGCCTAGCACAGATACGCAGTATTTT
12 | TRBJ1-2 | - | - | TRBV30 | CAWTPMGHGYTF | TGTGCCTGGACCCCCATGGGGCACGGCTACACCTTC
14 | TRBJ2-1 | TRBD2 | once | TRBV9 | CASSGASGNNEQFF | TGTGCCAGCAGCGGTGCTAGCGGAAACAATGAGCAGTTCTTC
15 | TRBJ1-5 | - | - | TRBV4-3 | CASSQEYAGDQPQHF | TGCGCCAGCAGCCAAGAATACGCGGGGGATCAGCCCCAGCATTTT
12 | TRBJ1-2 | - | - | TRBV7-8 | CASSLLRGGYTF | TGTGCCAGCAGCTTACTACGGGGTGGCTACACCTTC
14 | TRBJ2-7 | TRBD1 | - | TRBV2 | CASRPGQGRYEQYF | TGTGCCAGCAGGCCGGGACAGGGTAGATACGAGCAGTACTTC
15 | TRBJ2-1 | - | - | TRBV4-2 | CASSQGSGMFNEQFF | TGTGCCAGCAGCCAAGGGTCAGGGATGTTTAATGAGCAGTTCTTC
14 | TRBJ2-7 | - | - | TRBV28 | CASSPRRASYEQYF | TGTGCCAGCAGTCCCCGGCGGGCCTCCTACGAGCAGTACTTC